The 23 T cell receptor beta chains below were found in one sample sequenced in a study of neurological immune-mediated disorders. The time point was: longitudinal time-point 3. TCRdb re-analysed the 5' RACE reads in MiXCR, keeping a single row per CDR3 protein. This sample carries roughly 48,000 distinct CDR3 sequences, roughly 12% of them seen once, and the ten largest clones take around 9%. The sample was PBMCs. Source of these receptors: a male donor with HTLV-1-associated myelopathy (HAM/TSP).

This clonotype has a count of ten or more. The chain couples TRBV5-5 to TRBJ2-6; D is unclear. V was shortened by 7 bases and J by 3 bases, with 5 bases between the two germline ends. This CDR3 region has 12 residues. Germline V gene data show CDR1 as SGHKS and CDR2 as YYEKEE (reference sequence). CDR3 loop: CASRNGANVLTF. The CDR3 DNA reads TGTGCCAGCCGTAATGGGGCCAACGTCCTGACTTTC.

This clonotype was counted many times. V gene TRBV20-1 combines with J gene TRBJ1-4; the match to TRBD1 covers 8 bases. With 0 bases clipped from V and 8 bases from J, the junction kept 8 bases outside the gene matches. In germline, CDR1 is DFQATT, CDR2 SNEGSKA (reference sequence). The CDR3 has 15 amino acids. The CDR3 bases are TGCAGTGCTAGAGATCCACAGGGGGTGTGGGAAAAACTGTTTTTT. Translation gives CSARDPQGVWEKLFF.

This clonotype occurred many times. The gene calls are TRBV20-1 and TRBJ2-1; D not resolved. CDR1 DFQATT and CDR2 SNEGSKA come from the germline V gene (reference sequence). CDR3 size: 13 residues. The germline V and J ends were trimmed by 1 base and 8 bases, with 12 bases remaining between them. DNA of the CDR3: TGCAGTGCTAGAGTCCGTCCCCCACATGAGCAGTTCTTC. Its protein product is CSARVRPPHEQFF.

This clonotype was counted ten times or more. The rearrangement uses TRBV5-1 and TRBJ1-5; D gene uncertain. There are 15 residues in the CDR3. Germline V gene data show CDR1 as SGHRS and CDR2 as YFSETQ. Trimming left V 0 bases short and J 2 bases short, with 9 bases between. The CDR3 DNA reads as TGCGCCAGCAGCTTGGGATCCAGTGGCAATCAGCCCCAGCATTTT. This gives the protein CASSLGSSGNQPQHF.

This clonotype was observed at least ten times. The chain is built from TRBV5-1 and TRBJ2-7; D is uncertain. The ends were cut back, 0 bases at V and 2 bases at J, with 12 bases in the middle. CDR1 and CDR2 from the germline V gene are SGHRS and YFSETQ. The CDR3 is 15 amino acids. CDR3 region: CASSLGGLLPYEQYF. The CDR3 DNA follows: TGCGCCAGCAGCTTGGGTGGGCTCTTACCCTACGAGCAGTACTTC.

This clonotype was detected ten times or more. The chain is built from TRBV20-1 and TRBJ2-5, with D perhaps matching TRBD2 (6 bases). From germline, CDR1 is DFQATT and CDR2 SNEGSKA (reference sequence). The CDR3 is made up of 12 amino acids. The V and J ends lost 3 bases and 3 bases respectively, with 8 bases between them. CDR3 region: CSARGLKETQYF. In DNA, the CDR3 is TGCAGTGCTAGGGGACTTAAAGAGACCCAGTACTTC.

This clonotype was picked up a small number of times. This chain links TRBV4-3 with TRBJ2-1, with 10 bases that match TRBD2. This CDR3 contains 18 residues. Germline-derived CDR1 and CDR2 are LGHNA and YSLEER. V trimming: 2 bases; J trimming: 4 bases; junction bases outside the gene matches: 11. CDR3 coding DNA: TGCGCCAGCAGCCAACACACTTTCAGCGGGGGGGGATACAATGAGCAGTTCTTC. It yields the protein CASSQHTFSGGGYNEQFF.

This clonotype was seen many times. The chain has TRBV25-1 and TRBJ1-4; 8 bases map to TRBD1. The length of the CDR3 is 13 residues. The trim removed 4 bases at V and 8 bases at J, leaving 3 bases unmatched. Per germline, CDR1 MGHDK and CDR2 SYGVNS. CDR3 DNA: TGTGCCAGCAGTGTGACAGGGGAGGAAAAACTGTTTTTT. As protein: CASSVTGEEKLFF.

This clonotype was picked up many times. This chain joins TRBV12-3 or TRBV12-4 and TRBJ1-1; perhaps TRBD1 as D (6 bases). The CDR3 covers 13 residues. Trimming removed 2 bases from V and 7 bases from J, with 11 bases in between. The CDR3 region has the DNA TGTGCCAGCAGTTTAAACAGGGCCCTTGAAGCTTTCTTT. As protein: CASSLNRALEAFF.

This clonotype was detected ten times or more. The chain combines TRBV29-1 with TRBJ2-7, with 8 nucleotides matching TRBD2. The junction had 9 bases not matched to a gene; V was cut back by 4 bases and J by 4 bases. Germline V lookup: CDR1 SQVTM, CDR2 ANQGSEA. This CDR3 spans 14 amino acids. The CDR3 coding sequence is TGCAGCGTTGTGGGAATCGGGGGGGTGTACGAGCAGTACTTC. Translation: CSVVGIGGVYEQYF.

Many counts were recorded for this clonotype. The chain uses TRBV20-1 and TRBJ2-5; 10 positions agree with TRBD1. Germline loops: CDR1 DFQATT, CDR2 SNEGSKA (reference sequence). The CDR3 sequence is 14 residues long. Trimming removed 6 bases from V and 4 bases from J; junction bases left unmatched: 8. CDR3 nucleotides: TGCAGTGCCAAGACAGGGGGCCCATCAGAGACCCAGTACTTC. It is translated as CSAKTGGPSETQYF.

CDR3 sequence: CASSLTQVVSGSGNTIYF. The CDR3 DNA follows: TGCGCCAGCAGCCTTACACAGGTTGTCAGTGGCTCTGGAAACACCATATATTTT. The chain has TRBV5-1 and TRBJ1-3; perhaps TRBD1 as D (5 bases). CDR3 size: 18 residues. The germline V and J ends were trimmed by 4 bases and 0 bases, with 20 bases remaining between them. The germline V gene encodes CDR1 SGHRS and CDR2 YFSETQ.

This clonotype was picked up many times. The genes are TRBV7-9 and TRBJ1-5; 12 nucleotides agree with TRBD1. With 2 bases clipped from V and 6 bases from J, the junction kept 2 bases outside the gene matches. The CDR3 loop spans 15 amino acids. Germline V gene data show CDR1 as SEHNR and CDR2 as FQNEAQ (reference sequence). The CDR3 nucleotides are TGTGCCAGCAGCTTAAGGGACAGGGGGCTTCAGCCCCAGCATTTT. Translating gives CASSLRDRGLQPQHF.

In its sample, this clonotype was seen many times. V and J are TRBV5-1 and TRBJ2-6; no definite D call. The germline V and J ends were trimmed by 2 bases and 2 bases, with 5 bases remaining between them. Germline CDR1 and CDR2: SGHRS and YFSETQ. The CDR3 has 14 amino acids. CDR3 nucleotides: TGCGCCAGCAGCTTCCCGGCTGGGGCCAACGTCCTGACTTTC. The encoded protein is CASSFPAGANVLTF.

V is TRBV20-1 and J is TRBJ2-2, with D perhaps matching TRBD2 (5 bases). V lost 0 bases and J lost 5, with 16 bases in between. CDR1 is DFQATT, CDR2 SNEGSKA, per germline (reference sequence). This CDR3 contains 16 residues. The CDR3 reads CSARDPSGIATGELFF. The DNA for the CDR3 is TGCAGTGCTAGAGATCCCTCGGGCATAGCGACCGGGGAGCTGTTTTTT.

This clonotype was found many times. The chain links TRBV11-2 to TRBJ2-3; 11 positions match TRBD2. V lost 2 bases and J lost 6; bases outside the gene matches: 4. The germline V gene has CDR1 SGHAT and CDR2 FQNNGV. This CDR3 has 15 residues. CDR3 coding DNA: TGTGCCAGCAGCTTATTAGCGGGGGGGCTTGATACGCAGTATTTT. It translates to CASSLLAGGLDTQYF.

This clonotype came up many times. The V and J genes are TRBV15 and TRBJ2-3; D uncertain. With 1 base removed from V and 2 bases from J, the gap between germline ends came to 13 bases. The CDR3 is made up of 16 amino acids. Germline lookup yields CDR1 LNHNV and CDR2 YYDKDF (reference sequence). The CDR3 coding sequence is TGTGCCACCAGCAGAGGAAATGTCCTTCCCACAGATACGCAGTATTTT. Its protein is CATSRGNVLPTDTQYF.

This chain joins TRBV20-1 and TRBJ2-3; 7 bases are a match to TRBD2. The ends lost 1 base at V and 1 base at J; junction bases unmatched: 5. The CDR3 is 15 residues long. The V gene's germline CDR1 is DFQATT and CDR2 SNEGSKA (reference sequence). The CDR3, as DNA: TGCAGTGCTAGAGTTCGGGGGGTTGGCACAGATACGCAGTATTTT. Translated, it gives CSARVRGVGTDTQYF.

This clonotype was seen at least ten times. The chain links TRBV5-1 to TRBJ2-5; D remains unclear. This CDR3 is built from 12 residues. The germline V gene encodes CDR1 SGHRS and CDR2 YFSETQ. Trimming cost V 2 bases and J 1 base, with 3 bases left between them. The CDR3 DNA reads TGCGCCAGCAGCTTCCGCCAAGAGACCCAGTACTTC. This codes for CASSFRQETQYF. The complete variable domain, with remaining parts taken from reference TRBV5-1 and TRBJ2-5, reads KAGVTQTPRYLIKTRGQQVTLSCSPISGHRSVSWYQQTPGQGLQFLFEYFSETQRNKGNFPGRFSGRQFSNSRSEMNVSTLELGDSALYLCASSFRQETQYFGPGTRLLVL.

There are many counts of this clonotype. CDR3 DNA sequence: TGCAGCGTCGGGGTGGGACAAACCACAGATACGCAGTATTTT. Translated, it gives CSVGVGQTTDTQYF. V gene TRBV29-1 combines with J gene TRBJ2-3; TRBD1 is a possible D gene (6 bases). CDR1 is SQVTM and CDR2 is ANQGSEA in the germline V gene. The V and J ends lost 6 bases and 2 bases respectively, with 15 bases between them. The CDR3 runs to 14 residues.

There are many counts of this clonotype. The chain couples TRBV10-1 to TRBJ2-3, with 12 bases fitting TRBD2. V shed 2 bases, J shed 0 bases, and the junction held 9 bases outside the gene matches. The CDR3 loop spans 19 amino acids. CDR1 is WNHNN, CDR2 SYGVQD, per germline (reference sequence). The chain's CDR3 is CASSEPGLAGTASTDTQYF. CDR3 bases: TGCGCCAGCAGTGAGCCCGGACTAGCGGGGACAGCTAGCACAGATACGCAGTATTTT.

This clonotype occurred many times. V and J are TRBV15 and TRBJ1-6, with D possibly matching TRBD1 (5 bases). This CDR3 has 14 residues. Trimming removed 2 bases at V and 6 bases at J, with 8 bases between. Germline-derived CDR1 and CDR2 are LNHNV and YYDKDF (reference sequence). For the CDR3, the DNA is TGTGCCACCAGCAGAAGACAGTCTAATTCACCCCTCCACTTT. Residues: CATSRRQSNSPLHF.

This clonotype was detected many times. The V gene is TRBV12-3 or TRBV12-4, the J gene TRBJ2-7; 11 bases line up with TRBD1. V trimming: 4 bases; J trimming: 1 base; junction bases outside the gene matches: 6. The CDR3 has 16 residues. The CDR3 protein is CASSSGQGAGSYEQYF. In DNA form, the CDR3 reads TGTGCCAGCAGTTCAGGACAGGGGGCGGGGTCCTACGAGCAGTACTTC.